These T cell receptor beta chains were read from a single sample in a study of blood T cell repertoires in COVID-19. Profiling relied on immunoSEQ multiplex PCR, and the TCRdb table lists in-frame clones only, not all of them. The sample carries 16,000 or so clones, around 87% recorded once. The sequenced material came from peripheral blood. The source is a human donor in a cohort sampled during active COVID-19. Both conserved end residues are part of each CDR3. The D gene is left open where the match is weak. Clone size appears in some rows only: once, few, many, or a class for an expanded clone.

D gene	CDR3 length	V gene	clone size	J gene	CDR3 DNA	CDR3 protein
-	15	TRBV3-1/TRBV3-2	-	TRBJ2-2	TGTGCCAGCAGCCAAGCCCAATACGGCACCGGGGAGCTGTTTTTT	CASSQAQYGTGELFF
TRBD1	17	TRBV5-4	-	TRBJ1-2	TGTGCCAGCAGCCCTAAAAGGACAGGGTCGGCTAACTATGGCTACACCTTC	CASSPKRTGSANYGYTF
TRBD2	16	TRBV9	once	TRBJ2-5	TGTGCCAGCAGCTCCGGACTAGCGGGGGGGCCTGAGACCCAGTACTTC	CASSSGLAGGPETQYF
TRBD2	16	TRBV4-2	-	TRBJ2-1	TGTGCCAGCAGCCTCTGGACTAGCGGGGCGGCAAATGAGCAGTTCTTC	CASSLWTSGAANEQFF
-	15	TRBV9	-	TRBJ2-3	TGTGCCAGCAGCGTAGCCAGAGGAAGAGGAGATACGCAGTATTTT	CASSVARGRGDTQYF
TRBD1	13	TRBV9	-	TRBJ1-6	TGTGCCAGCACTTCCGACAGGGGTTCACCCCTCCACTTT	CASTSDRGSPLHF
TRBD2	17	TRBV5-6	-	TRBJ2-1	TGTGCCAGCACCCCGTGGGGTAGCGGGGGGCTAAGCAATGAGCAGTTCTTC	CASTPWGSGGLSNEQFF
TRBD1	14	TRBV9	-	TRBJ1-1	TGTGCCAGCAGTTTCGGACAGGGGGTTGCTGAAGCTTTCTTT	CASSFGQGVAEAFF
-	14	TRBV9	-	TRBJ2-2	TGTGCCAGCAGCGCCCTTTTGAACACCGGGGAGCTGTTTTTT	CASSALLNTGELFF
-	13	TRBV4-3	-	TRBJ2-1	TGCGCCAGCAGGCAGGGAAGCAGCAATGAGCAGTTCTTC	CASRQGSSNEQFF
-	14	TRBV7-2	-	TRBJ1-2	TGTGCCAGCAGCTTCACAGGGAAGGCGGGCGGCTACACCTTC	CASSFTGKAGGYTF
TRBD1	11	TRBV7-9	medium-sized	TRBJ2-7	TGTGCCAGCAGCTCGGGACAGGAGCAGTACTTC	CASSSGQEQYF
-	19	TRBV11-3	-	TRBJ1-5	TGTGCCAGCAGCTCACTGCCACCGGGACAAAAATGCGGCAATCAGCCCCAGCATTTT	CASSSLPPGQKCGNQPQHF
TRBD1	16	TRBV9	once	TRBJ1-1	TGTGCCAGCAGCGTAGTTGCAGGGGGCGAGGGTACTGAAGCTTTCTTT	CASSVVAGGEGTEAFF
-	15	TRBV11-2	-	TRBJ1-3	TGTGCCAGCAGCTTAGAGCGAGGGTTTGGAAACACCATATATTTT	CASSLERGFGNTIYF
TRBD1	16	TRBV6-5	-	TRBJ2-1	TGTGCCAGCAGTTCATCGACAGGGGGCTCCTACAATGAGCAGTTCTTC	CASSSSTGGSYNEQFF
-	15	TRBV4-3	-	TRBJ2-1	TGCGCCAGCAGCCAAGGGAAGAACAGCTACAATGAGCAGTTCTTC	CASSQGKNSYNEQFF
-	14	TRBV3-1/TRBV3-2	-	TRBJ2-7	TGTGCCAGCAGCCAACAAAGGGACAATTACGAGCAGTACTTC	CASSQQRDNYEQYF
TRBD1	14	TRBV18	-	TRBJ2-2	TGTGCCAGCTCACCGGACAGGGTGGGCGAGGAGCTGTTTTTT	CASSPDRVGEELFF
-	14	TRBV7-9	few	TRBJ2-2	TGTGCCAGTCCAGACAGGAGGAGACCCGGGGAGCTGTTTTTT	CASPDRRRPGELFF
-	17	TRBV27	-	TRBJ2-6	TGTGCCAGCAGTTGGACAGTCGTTAGCTCTGGGGCCAACGTCCTGACTTTC	CASSWTVVSSGANVLTF
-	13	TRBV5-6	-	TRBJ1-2	TGTGCCAGCAGCTTGGACAGGCTCTATGGCTACACCTTC	CASSLDRLYGYTF
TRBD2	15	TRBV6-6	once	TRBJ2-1	TGTGCCAGCAGTTACGATAGCGGGGGTTACAATGAGCAGTTCTTC	CASSYDSGGYNEQFF
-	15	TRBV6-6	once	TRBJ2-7	TGTGCCAGCAGAGGCCTAGAGGGCGTGACCTACGAGCAGTACTTC	CASRGLEGVTYEQYF
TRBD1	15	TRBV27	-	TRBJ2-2	TGTGCCAGCAGCCGGCCGGGACAGCCTAAGGGGGAGCTGTTTTTT	CASSRPGQPKGELFF
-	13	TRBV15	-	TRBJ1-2	TGTGCCACCAGCAAGGGAGGGCCAGAAGGCTACACCTTC	CATSKGGPEGYTF
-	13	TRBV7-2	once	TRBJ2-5	TGTGCCAGCAGCGGGGCGGCCCAAGAGACCCAGTACTTC	CASSGAAQETQYF
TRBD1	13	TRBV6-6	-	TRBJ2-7	TGTGCCAGCAGTCCTCCGACAGGGTACGAGCAGTACTTC	CASSPPTGYEQYF
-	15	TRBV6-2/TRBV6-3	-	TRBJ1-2	TGTGCCAGCAGTTACGGGGCGGAGGGCGGCTATGGCTACACCTTC	CASSYGAEGGYGYTF
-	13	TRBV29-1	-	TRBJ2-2	TGCAGCGTTGGGGCAGTAAACACCGGGGAGCTGTTTTTT	CSVGAVNTGELFF
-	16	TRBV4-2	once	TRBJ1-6	TGTGCCAGCAGCCAAGGGGGCAGGGCCTATAATTCACCCCTCCACTTT	CASSQGGRAYNSPLHF
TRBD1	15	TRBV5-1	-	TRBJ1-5	TGCGCCAGCAGCTTGGGAACAGGGGGGAATCAGCCCCAGCATTTT	CASSLGTGGNQPQHF
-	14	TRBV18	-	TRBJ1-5	TGTGCCAGCTCAACTACCTTACAGGATCAGCCCCAGCATTTT	CASSTTLQDQPQHF
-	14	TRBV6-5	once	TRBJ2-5	TGTGCCAGCAGCCCCACGCGGGACAGAGAGACCCAGTACTTC	CASSPTRDRETQYF
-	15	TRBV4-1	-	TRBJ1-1	TGCGCCAGCAGCCCCCATTTCGAGGGAAAGAGGATAGCTTTCTTT	CASSPHFEGKRIAFF
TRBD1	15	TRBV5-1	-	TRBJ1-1	TGCGCCAGCAGCTTGGCCGTAAGACAGGGTGATGAAGCTTTCTTT	CASSLAVRQGDEAFF
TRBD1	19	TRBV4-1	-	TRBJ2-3	TGCGCCAGCAGCCCCCTTGACCCCCCACAGGGGCCTTTCACAGATACGCAGTATTTT	CASSPLDPPQGPFTDTQYF
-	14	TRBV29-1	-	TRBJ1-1	TGCAGCGTTGTGGGCGGACTGATGAACACTGAAGCTTTCTTT	CSVVGGLMNTEAFF
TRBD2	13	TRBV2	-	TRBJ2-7	TGTGCCAGCAGTCAGCTAACAGCGGGGGAGCAGTACTTC	CASSQLTAGEQYF
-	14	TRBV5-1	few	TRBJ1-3	TGCGCCAGCAGCTTGGAGCACTCTGGAAACACCATATATTTT	CASSLEHSGNTIYF
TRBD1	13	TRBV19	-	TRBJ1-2	TGTGCCAGTAGGACAGGGTCTAGTTATGGCTACACCTTC	CASRTGSSYGYTF
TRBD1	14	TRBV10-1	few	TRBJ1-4	TGCGCCAGTAGGGACAGGGTAGGTAATGAAAAACTGTTTTTT	CASRDRVGNEKLFF
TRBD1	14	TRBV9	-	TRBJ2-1	TGTGCCAGCAGCCCCGGGACAGTTTACAATGAGCAGTTCTTC	CASSPGTVYNEQFF
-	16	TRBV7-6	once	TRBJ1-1	TGTGCCAGCAGCTTAGCTCAGGGCGGGAGGAACACTGAAGCTTTCTTT	CASSLAQGGRNTEAFF
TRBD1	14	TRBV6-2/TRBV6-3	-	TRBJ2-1	TGTGCCAGCAGCCGGGACAGGGCGTACAATGAGCAGTTCTTC	CASSRDRAYNEQFF
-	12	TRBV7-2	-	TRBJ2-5	TGTGCCAGCAGCTTTAGAGAAGAGACCCAGTACTTC	CASSFREETQYF
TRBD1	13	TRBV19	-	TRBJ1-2	TGTGCCAGTAACATGGACAGGTCAGAGGGCTACACCTTC	CASNMDRSEGYTF
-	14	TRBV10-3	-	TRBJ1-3	TGTGCCATCAGTGAGTGGCAGTCTGGAAACACCATATATTTT	CAISEWQSGNTIYF
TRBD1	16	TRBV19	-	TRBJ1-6	TGTGCCAGTAGTGACCCCAGGGGGTTTGGCGGTTCACCCCTCCACTTT	CASSDPRGFGGSPLHF
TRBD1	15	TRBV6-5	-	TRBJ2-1	TGTGCCAGCAGCCCCGGGACAGGGGTGAACAATGAGCAGTTCTTC	CASSPGTGVNNEQFF
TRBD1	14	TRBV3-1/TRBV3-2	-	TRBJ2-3	TGTGCCAGCAGCCACGGACAGGGCACAGATACGCAGTATTTT	CASSHGQGTDTQYF
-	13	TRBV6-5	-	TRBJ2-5	TGTGCCAGCAGTCAGGACTGGGAAGAGACCCAGTACTTC	CASSQDWEETQYF
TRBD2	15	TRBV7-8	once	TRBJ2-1	TGTGCCAGCAGCACCACTAGCGGGGGCTACAATGAGCAGTTCTTC	CASSTTSGGYNEQFF
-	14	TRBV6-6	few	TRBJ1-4	TGTGCCAGCAGTAGGAAGGGAGGGAATGAAAAACTGTTTTTT	CASSRKGGNEKLFF
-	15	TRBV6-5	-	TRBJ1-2	TGTGCCAGCAGTTACAATCCGCAGGGGCGCTATGGCTACACCTTC	CASSYNPQGRYGYTF
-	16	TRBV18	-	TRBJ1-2	TGTGCCAGCTCACCTGCCACAGGTTACTCTAACTATGGCTACACCTTC	CASSPATGYSNYGYTF
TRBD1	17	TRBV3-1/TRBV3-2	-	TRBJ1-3	TGTGCCAGCAGCCTCTTGACAGGGAGGCCAAGGATAAACACCATATATTTT	CASSLLTGRPRINTIYF
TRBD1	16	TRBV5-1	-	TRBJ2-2	TGCGCCAGCAGCTTGTCCGGGACAGTGAACACCGGGGAGCTGTTTTTT	CASSLSGTVNTGELFF
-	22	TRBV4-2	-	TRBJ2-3	TGTGCCAGCAGCCAAGATAGATCTAAATACAGGGAAGATACAACTAGCACAGATACGCAGTATTTT	CASSQDRSKYREDTTSTDTQYF